Listed below are T cell receptor beta chains from one sample, sequenced in a study of graft-versus-host responses after intestinal transplantation. The antigens these receptors bind are not known. Some clones are missing from TCRdb's copy, which holds only in-frame ones; the method was immunoSEQ multiplex PCR. In the table there are roughly 100,000 clones, 91% of which are singletons. The specimen comprised unstimulated CD4+ T cells sorted from spleen or lymph node cells, sampled before transplant. These receptors were taken from a human donor who was the organ donor for an intestinal transplant. Both conserved end residues are part of each CDR3. The D gene is left open where the match is weak. Clone sizes are given selectively: once, few, many, or a class where the clone is expanded.

j_gene: TRBJ2-7; abundance: .; v_gene: TRBV5-4; d_gene: .; CDR3aa: CASSLRGRTYEQYF; CDR3nt: TGTGCCAGCAGCTTGCGGGGGAGGACCTACGAGCAGTACTTC
j_gene: TRBJ2-1; abundance: .; v_gene: TRBV18; d_gene: .; CDR3aa: CASSPWEGVNNEQFF; CDR3nt: TGTGCCAGCTCACCATGGGAGGGGGTAAACAATGAGCAGTTCTTC
j_gene: TRBJ2-7; abundance: .; v_gene: TRBV11-2; d_gene: TRBD1; CDR3aa: CASSSTGASYEQYF; CDR3nt: TGTGCCAGCAGCTCCACAGGGGCCTCCTACGAGCAGTACTTC
j_gene: TRBJ1-3; abundance: few; v_gene: TRBV7-9; d_gene: .; CDR3aa: CASSLELYGNTIYF; CDR3nt: TGTGCCAGCAGCTTAGAACTGTATGGAAACACCATATATTTT
j_gene: TRBJ1-1; abundance: .; v_gene: TRBV29-1; d_gene: TRBD1; CDR3aa: CSAEGTGNPWGLF; CDR3nt: TGCAGCGCTGAAGGGACAGGGAACCCGTGGGGACTCTTT
j_gene: TRBJ2-7; abundance: few; v_gene: TRBV6-1; d_gene: .; CDR3aa: CASQRTASSYEQYF; CDR3nt: TGTGCCAGTCAACGGACTGCTAGCTCCTACGAGCAGTACTTC
j_gene: TRBJ2-5; abundance: .; v_gene: TRBV5-6; d_gene: TRBD2; CDR3aa: CASSWEGPEGTQYF; CDR3nt: TGTGCCAGCAGCTGGGAGGGGCCGGAGGGGACCCAGTACTTC
j_gene: TRBJ2-4; abundance: .; v_gene: TRBV21-1; d_gene: .; CDR3aa: CASRGGGAKNIQYF; CDR3nt: TGTGCCAGCAGGGGCGGGGGGGCCAAAAACATTCAGTACTTC
j_gene: TRBJ2-3; abundance: .; v_gene: TRBV2; d_gene: TRBD1; CDR3aa: CASRETPGQGSADTQYF; CDR3nt: TGTGCCAGCAGAGAAACCCCGGGACAGGGTTCGGCAGATACGCAGTATTTT
j_gene: TRBJ2-1; abundance: .; v_gene: TRBV5-1; d_gene: .; CDR3aa: CASSPISGDNEQFF; CDR3nt: TGCGCCAGCAGCCCGATCTCAGGGGACAATGAGCAGTTCTTC
j_gene: TRBJ1-1; abundance: .; v_gene: TRBV5-1; d_gene: .; CDR3aa: CASSRVNTEAFF; CDR3nt: TGCGCCAGCAGCCGGGTGAACACTGAAGCTTTCTTT
j_gene: TRBJ1-3; abundance: .; v_gene: TRBV6-1; d_gene: .; CDR3aa: CASSEDRAPGNTIYF; CDR3nt: TGTGCCAGCAGTGAAGACAGGGCTCCTGGAAACACCATATATTTT
j_gene: TRBJ2-2; abundance: once; v_gene: TRBV6-1; d_gene: TRBD1; CDR3aa: CASSAAGTGTDTGELFF; CDR3nt: TGTGCCAGCAGTGCTGCCGGGACAGGGACCGACACCGGGGAGCTGTTTTTT
j_gene: TRBJ2-7; abundance: .; v_gene: TRBV11-2; d_gene: .; CDR3aa: CASSLDIIYEQYF; CDR3nt: TGTGCCAGCTCTTTGGACATCATCTACGAGCAGTACTTC
j_gene: TRBJ2-7; abundance: .; v_gene: TRBV6-1; d_gene: TRBD2; CDR3aa: CASRLAGDYEQYF; CDR3nt: TGTGCCAGCAGACTAGCGGGAGATTACGAGCAGTACTTC
j_gene: TRBJ1-3; abundance: .; v_gene: TRBV7-2; d_gene: .; CDR3aa: CASSSLPRVAGNTIYF; CDR3nt: TGTGCCAGCAGCTCCCTACCCAGGGTAGCTGGAAACACCATATATTTT
j_gene: TRBJ2-7; abundance: .; v_gene: TRBV7-3; d_gene: TRBD2; CDR3aa: CASSLAAGVSYEQYF; CDR3nt: TGTGCCAGCAGCTTAGCGGCGGGGGTCTCCTACGAGCAGTACTTC
j_gene: TRBJ2-1; abundance: .; v_gene: TRBV5-4; d_gene: .; CDR3aa: CASSIDRGRGDEQFF; CDR3nt: TGTGCCAGCTCCATTGACCGGGGGAGAGGGGATGAGCAGTTCTTC
j_gene: TRBJ1-2; abundance: .; v_gene: TRBV30; d_gene: TRBD1; CDR3aa: CAWNRDRGYTF; CDR3nt: TGTGCCTGGAACCGGGACAGGGGCTACACCTTC
j_gene: TRBJ2-3; abundance: .; v_gene: TRBV4-2; d_gene: TRBD2; CDR3aa: CASSSSKAGGFTDTQYF; CDR3nt: TGTGCCAGCAGCTCATCAAAAGCGGGGGGGTTCACAGATACGCAGTATTTT
j_gene: TRBJ2-1; abundance: once; v_gene: TRBV25-1; d_gene: TRBD1; CDR3aa: CASSEATGWNEQFF; CDR3nt: TGTGCCAGCAGTGAGGCGACAGGGTGGAATGAGCAGTTCTTC
j_gene: TRBJ2-2; abundance: few; v_gene: TRBV7-9; d_gene: TRBD2; CDR3aa: CASLAGGHTGELFF; CDR3nt: TGTGCCAGCCTAGCGGGGGGGCACACCGGGGAGCTGTTTTTT
j_gene: TRBJ1-1; abundance: .; v_gene: TRBV18; d_gene: TRBD1; CDR3aa: CASSHKAGQKAFF; CDR3nt: TGTGCCAGCTCACACAAGGCGGGACAGAAAGCTTTCTTT
j_gene: TRBJ2-2; abundance: .; v_gene: TRBV10-3; d_gene: .; CDR3aa: CAIRAGPINTGELFF; CDR3nt: TGTGCCATCAGAGCGGGTCCAATTAACACCGGGGAGCTGTTTTTT
j_gene: TRBJ1-3; abundance: .; v_gene: TRBV9; d_gene: .; CDR3aa: CASSPRVGGNTIYF; CDR3nt: TGTGCCAGCAGCCCGAGGGTAGGTGGAAACACCATATATTTT
j_gene: TRBJ1-2; abundance: .; v_gene: TRBV6-5; d_gene: .; CDR3aa: CASSSHGQNYGYTF; CDR3nt: TGTGCCAGCAGTTCGCACGGACAGAACTATGGCTACACCTTC
j_gene: TRBJ1-1; abundance: .; v_gene: TRBV5-4; d_gene: .; CDR3aa: CASSLASGLWTEAFF; CDR3nt: TGTGCCAGCAGCTTGGCTTCAGGGCTCTGGACTGAAGCTTTCTTT
j_gene: TRBJ1-3; abundance: once; v_gene: TRBV19; d_gene: .; CDR3aa: CATDRSSGNTIYF; CDR3nt: TGTGCCACCGACAGATCCTCTGGAAACACCATATATTTT
j_gene: TRBJ2-1; abundance: once; v_gene: TRBV29-1; d_gene: .; CDR3aa: CSANSEDGEQFF; CDR3nt: TGCAGCGCTAATAGCGAGGACGGTGAGCAGTTCTTC
j_gene: TRBJ2-6; abundance: .; v_gene: TRBV19; d_gene: .; CDR3aa: CASSIPGFAGANVLTF; CDR3nt: TGTGCCAGTAGTATCCCAGGGTTTGCTGGGGCCAACGTCCTGACTTTC
j_gene: TRBJ1-4; abundance: .; v_gene: TRBV4-1; d_gene: .; CDR3aa: CASSQPGRGLNEKLFF; CDR3nt: TGCGCCAGCAGCCAACCGGGGAGAGGGCTTAATGAAAAACTGTTTTTT
j_gene: TRBJ1-5; abundance: once; v_gene: TRBV19; d_gene: .; CDR3aa: CASSMTTGNQPQHF; CDR3nt: TGTGCCAGTAGTATGACGACAGGCAATCAGCCCCAGCATTTT
j_gene: TRBJ2-7; abundance: .; v_gene: TRBV28; d_gene: .; CDR3aa: CATLGTGNYEQYF; CDR3nt: TGTGCCACATTGGGTACGGGAAACTACGAGCAGTACTTC
j_gene: TRBJ2-7; abundance: .; v_gene: TRBV14; d_gene: TRBD1; CDR3aa: CASSLWTGGYEQYF; CDR3nt: TGTGCCAGCAGCCTATGGACAGGCGGGTACGAGCAGTACTTC
j_gene: TRBJ1-1; abundance: once; v_gene: TRBV9; d_gene: TRBD1; CDR3aa: CASSVPYLDRGAGGTEAFF; CDR3nt: TGTGCCAGCAGCGTACCCTACCTTGACAGGGGAGCAGGTGGCACTGAAGCTTTCTTT
j_gene: TRBJ2-3; abundance: .; v_gene: TRBV6-5; d_gene: TRBD2; CDR3aa: CASSYRAGAGDTQYF; CDR3nt: TGTGCCAGCAGTTACAGAGCGGGGGCAGGAGATACGCAGTATTTT
j_gene: TRBJ1-5; abundance: .; v_gene: TRBV13; d_gene: TRBD1; CDR3aa: CASSSGQGWQPQHF; CDR3nt: TGTGCCAGCAGCTCCGGACAGGGCTGGCAGCCCCAGCATTTT
j_gene: TRBJ1-2; abundance: .; v_gene: TRBV9; d_gene: .; CDR3aa: CASSEGLYGYTF; CDR3nt: TGTGCCAGCAGCGAGGGACTCTATGGCTACACCTTC